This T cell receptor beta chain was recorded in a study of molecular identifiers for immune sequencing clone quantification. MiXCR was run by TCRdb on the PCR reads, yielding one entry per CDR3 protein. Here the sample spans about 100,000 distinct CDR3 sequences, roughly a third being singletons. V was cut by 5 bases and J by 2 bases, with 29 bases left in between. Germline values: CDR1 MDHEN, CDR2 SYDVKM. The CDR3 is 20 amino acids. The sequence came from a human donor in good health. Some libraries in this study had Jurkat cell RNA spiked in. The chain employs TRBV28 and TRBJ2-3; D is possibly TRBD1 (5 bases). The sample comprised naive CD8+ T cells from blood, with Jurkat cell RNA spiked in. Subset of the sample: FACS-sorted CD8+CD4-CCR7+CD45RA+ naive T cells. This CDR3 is CASSTLNKGQGRVDTDTQYF. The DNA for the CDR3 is TGTGCCAGCAGTACACTAAACAAGGGGCAGGGAAGGGTTGACACAGATACGCAGTATTTT.